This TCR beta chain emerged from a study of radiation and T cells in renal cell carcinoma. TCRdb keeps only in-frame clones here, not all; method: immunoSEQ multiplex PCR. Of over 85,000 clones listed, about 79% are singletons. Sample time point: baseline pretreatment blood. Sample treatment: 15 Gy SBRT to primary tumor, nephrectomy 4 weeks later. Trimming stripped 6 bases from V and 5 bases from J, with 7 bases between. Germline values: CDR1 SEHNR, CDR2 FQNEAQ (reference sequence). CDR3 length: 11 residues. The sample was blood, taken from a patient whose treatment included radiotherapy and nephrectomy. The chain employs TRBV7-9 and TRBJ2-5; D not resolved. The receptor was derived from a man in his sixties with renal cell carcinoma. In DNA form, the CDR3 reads TGTGCCAGCAGGCGTTGGGAGACCCAGTACTTC. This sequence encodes CASRRWETQYF.